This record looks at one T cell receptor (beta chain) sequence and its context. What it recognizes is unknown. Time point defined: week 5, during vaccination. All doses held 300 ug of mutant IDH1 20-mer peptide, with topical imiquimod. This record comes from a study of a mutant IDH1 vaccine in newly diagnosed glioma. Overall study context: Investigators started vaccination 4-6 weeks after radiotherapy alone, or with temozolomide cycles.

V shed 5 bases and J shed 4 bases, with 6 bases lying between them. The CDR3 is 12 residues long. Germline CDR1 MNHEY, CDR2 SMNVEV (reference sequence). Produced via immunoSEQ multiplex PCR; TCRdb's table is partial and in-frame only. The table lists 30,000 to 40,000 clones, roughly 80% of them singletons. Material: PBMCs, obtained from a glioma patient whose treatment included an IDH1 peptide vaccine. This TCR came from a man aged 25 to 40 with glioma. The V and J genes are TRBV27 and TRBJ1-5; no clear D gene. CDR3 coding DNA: TGTGCCAGCAGTCACCTAAATCAGCCCCAGCATTTT. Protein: CASSHLNQPQHF.